This T cell receptor (beta chain) originates from a study of T cells in Graves' hyperthyroidism and ophthalmopathy. Across the study: Before any treatment, at initial diagnosis, peripheral blood was collected. Study-wide points: Model output signaled ophthalmopathy a median roughly 6.1 months ahead of onset.

The CDR3 is 13 residues long. Trimming left V 8 bases short and J 2 bases short, with 10 bases between. The germline gives CDR1 MDHEN, CDR2 SYDVKM. This clonotype showed up just once. Its target is not known. This may be a read error, as it is one base from a much larger clone. TCR beta CDR3 region amplification was performed from RNA transcripts. First-round RT-PCR targeting the TCR CDR3 was performed with the HTBI primer set. In TCRdb, the multiplex PCR reads were re-called with MiXCR into one record per CDR3 protein. The repertoire includes hundreds of thousands of distinct CDR3 sequences, around 19% of them detected once, and less than 40% sits in the top ten.

The TCR comes from a man aged 50 to 60 with Graves' ophthalmopathy. Sample: blood. V and J are TRBV28 and TRBJ1-5; no clear D. CDR3 nucleotides: TGTGCCAGCGGCCCGGGCCGCAATCAGCCCCAGCATTTT. It translates to CASGPGRNQPQHF.